This T cell receptor (beta chain) emerged from a study of cytotoxic CD8 clonotypes in ibrutinib-treated CLL. Study-wide background: Response material was collected after a median approximately 11 months of treatment, range 6 to 36. Study-level points and caveats: Increased clonality at ibrutinib response gave way to a return toward baseline at progression. Baseline levels of clonality went above those of age-matched healthy donors and moved with circulating CD8+ T-cell counts.

About this clone: Its antigen is not known.

Profiled with immunoSEQ multiplex PCR; TCRdb holds only in-frame clones, not every one. In the table there are roughly 200,000 clones, over 60% of which are singletons. Sequences were derived from PBMCs, sampled after 24 months of ibrutinib treatment. This receptor was identified in a human donor with chronic lymphocytic leukemia.

CDR3 sequence: CASSHAGTSYEQYF. DNA for the CDR3: TGTGCCAGCAGCCACGCCGGGACTAGCTACGAGCAGTACTTC. V is TRBV27 and J is TRBJ2-7; 8 bases line up with TRBD2. The J segment lost 3 bases and the V segment lost 6 bases, leaving 7 bases of the junction unmatched. Germline V gives CDR1 MNHEY, CDR2 SMNVEV (reference sequence). The CDR3 covers 14 residues.